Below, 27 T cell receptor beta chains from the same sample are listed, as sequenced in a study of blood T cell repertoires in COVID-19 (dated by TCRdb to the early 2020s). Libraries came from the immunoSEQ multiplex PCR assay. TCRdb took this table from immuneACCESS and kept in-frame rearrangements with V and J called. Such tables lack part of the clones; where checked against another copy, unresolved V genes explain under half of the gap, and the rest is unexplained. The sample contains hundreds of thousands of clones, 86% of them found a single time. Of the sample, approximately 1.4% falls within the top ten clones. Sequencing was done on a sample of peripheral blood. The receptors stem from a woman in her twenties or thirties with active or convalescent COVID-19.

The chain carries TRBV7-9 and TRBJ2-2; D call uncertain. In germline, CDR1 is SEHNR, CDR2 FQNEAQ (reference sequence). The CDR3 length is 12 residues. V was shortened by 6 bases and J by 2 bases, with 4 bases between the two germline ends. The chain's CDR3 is CASSSNTGELFF. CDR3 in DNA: TGTGCCAGCAGTAGTAACACCGGGGAGCTGTTTTTT.

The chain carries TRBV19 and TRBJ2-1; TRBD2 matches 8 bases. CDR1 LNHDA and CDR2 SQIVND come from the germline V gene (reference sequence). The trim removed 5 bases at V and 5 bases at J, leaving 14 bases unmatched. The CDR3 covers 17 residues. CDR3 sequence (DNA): TGTGCCAGTAGTGTCAAATCTCCGGGACTAGTCCACAATGAGCAGTTCTTC. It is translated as CASSVKSPGLVHNEQFF.

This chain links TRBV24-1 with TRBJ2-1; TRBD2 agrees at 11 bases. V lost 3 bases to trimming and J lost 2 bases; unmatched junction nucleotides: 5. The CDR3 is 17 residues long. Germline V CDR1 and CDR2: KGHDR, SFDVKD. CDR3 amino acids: CATSDGRGLAAYNEQFF. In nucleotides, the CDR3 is TGTGCCACCAGTGATGGAAGGGGACTAGCGGCCTACAATGAGCAGTTCTTC.

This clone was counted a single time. In DNA form, the CDR3 reads TGTGCCAGCAGCGTCGGGGACAGCTCTGGAAACACCATATATTTT. Translating it yields CASSVGDSSGNTIYF. The chain links TRBV9 to TRBJ1-3; 7 bases agree with TRBD1. This CDR3 spans 15 amino acids. Germline-derived CDR1 and CDR2 are SGDLS and YYNGEE. J lost 0 bases, V lost 2 bases, and 2 bases had no gene match.

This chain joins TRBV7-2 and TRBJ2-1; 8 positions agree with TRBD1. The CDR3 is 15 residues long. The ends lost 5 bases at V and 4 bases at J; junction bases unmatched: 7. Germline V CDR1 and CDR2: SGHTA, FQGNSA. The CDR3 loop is CASSPDRVRYNEQFF. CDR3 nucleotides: TGTGCCAGCAGCCCGGACAGGGTAAGGTACAATGAGCAGTTCTTC.

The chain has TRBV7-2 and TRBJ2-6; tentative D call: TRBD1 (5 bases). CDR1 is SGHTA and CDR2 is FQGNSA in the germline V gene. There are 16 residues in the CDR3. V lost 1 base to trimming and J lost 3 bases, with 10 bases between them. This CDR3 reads CASSLDGAFGANVLTF. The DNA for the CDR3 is TGTGCCAGCAGCTTAGATGGGGCTTTTGGGGCCAACGTCCTGACTTTC.

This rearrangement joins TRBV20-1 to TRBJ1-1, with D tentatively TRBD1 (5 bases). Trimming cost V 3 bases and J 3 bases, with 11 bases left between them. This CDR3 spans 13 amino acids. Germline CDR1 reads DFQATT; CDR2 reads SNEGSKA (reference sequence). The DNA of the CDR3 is TGCAGTGCTAGTCGGCCAGGGTACACTGAAGCTTTCTTT. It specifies CSASRPGYTEAFF.

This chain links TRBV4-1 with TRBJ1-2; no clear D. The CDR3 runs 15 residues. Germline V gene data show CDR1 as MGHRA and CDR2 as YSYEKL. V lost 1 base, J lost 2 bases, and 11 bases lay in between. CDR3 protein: CASSQAEGPNYGYTF. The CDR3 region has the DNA TGCGCCAGCAGCCAAGCGGAGGGTCCCAACTATGGCTACACCTTC.

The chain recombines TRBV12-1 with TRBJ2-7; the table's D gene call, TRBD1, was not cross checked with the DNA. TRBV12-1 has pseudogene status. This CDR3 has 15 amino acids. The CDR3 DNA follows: TGTGCCAGCAGCTTTGGTAGGGGGCAGTCCTACGAGCAGTACTTC. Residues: CASSFGRGQSYEQYF.

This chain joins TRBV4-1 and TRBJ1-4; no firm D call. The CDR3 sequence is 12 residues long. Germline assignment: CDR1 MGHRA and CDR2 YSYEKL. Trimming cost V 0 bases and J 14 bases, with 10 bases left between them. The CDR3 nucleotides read TGCGCCAGCAGCCAAGATTTTCTATCGCTGTTTTTT. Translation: CASSQDFLSLFF.

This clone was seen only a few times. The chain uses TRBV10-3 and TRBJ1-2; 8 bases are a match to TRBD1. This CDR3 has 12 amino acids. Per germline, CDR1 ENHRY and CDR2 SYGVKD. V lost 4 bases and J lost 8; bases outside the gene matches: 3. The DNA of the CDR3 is TGTGCCATCAGTGCTGGGACAGGCGGCTACACCTTC. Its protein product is CAISAGTGGYTF.

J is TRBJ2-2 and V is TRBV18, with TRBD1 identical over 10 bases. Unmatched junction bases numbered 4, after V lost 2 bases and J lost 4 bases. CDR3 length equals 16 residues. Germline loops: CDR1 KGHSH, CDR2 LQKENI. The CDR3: CASSPTGTGVTGELFF. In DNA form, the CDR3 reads TGTGCCAGCTCACCAACCGGGACAGGGGTCACCGGGGAGCTGTTTTTT.

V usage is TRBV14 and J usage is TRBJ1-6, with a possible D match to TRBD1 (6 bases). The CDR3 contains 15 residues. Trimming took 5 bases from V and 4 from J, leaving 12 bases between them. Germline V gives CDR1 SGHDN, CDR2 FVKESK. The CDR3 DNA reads TGTGCCAGCAGCTCCAGCGGACAGTATAATTCACCCCTCCACTTT. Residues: CASSSSGQYNSPLHF. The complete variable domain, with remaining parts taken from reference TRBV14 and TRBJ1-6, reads EAGVTQFPSHSVIEKGQTVTLRCDPISGHDNLYWYRRVMGKEIKFLLHFVKESKQDESGMPNNRFLAERTGGTYSTLKVQPAELEDSGVYFCASSSSGQYNSPLHFGNGTRLTVT.

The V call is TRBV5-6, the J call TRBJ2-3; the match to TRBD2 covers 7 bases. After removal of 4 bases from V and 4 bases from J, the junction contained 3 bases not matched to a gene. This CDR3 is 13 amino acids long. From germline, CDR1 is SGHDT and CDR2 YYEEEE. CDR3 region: CASSGRGSDTQYF. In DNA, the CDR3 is TGTGCCAGCAGCGGGCGGGGGTCAGATACGCAGTATTTT.

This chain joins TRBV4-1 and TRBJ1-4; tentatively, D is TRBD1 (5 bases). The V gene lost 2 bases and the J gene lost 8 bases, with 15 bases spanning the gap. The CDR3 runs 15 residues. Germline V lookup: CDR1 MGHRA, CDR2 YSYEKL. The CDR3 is CASSQSRQGREKLFF. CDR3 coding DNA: TGCGCCAGCAGCCAATCTCGCCAGGGTCGCGAAAAACTGTTTTTT.

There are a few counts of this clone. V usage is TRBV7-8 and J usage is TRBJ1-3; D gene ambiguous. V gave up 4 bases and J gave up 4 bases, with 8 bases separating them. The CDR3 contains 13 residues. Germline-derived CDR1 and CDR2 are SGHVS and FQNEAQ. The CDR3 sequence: CASSYDSGNTIYF. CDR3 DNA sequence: TGTGCCAGCAGCTACGACTCAGGAAACACCATATATTTT.

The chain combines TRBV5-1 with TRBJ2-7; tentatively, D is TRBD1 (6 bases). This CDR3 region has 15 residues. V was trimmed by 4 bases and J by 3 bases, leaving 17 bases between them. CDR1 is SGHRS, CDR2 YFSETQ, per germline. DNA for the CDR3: TGCGCCAGCAGCCCGCAGGGGCGAGGCTACTACGAGCAGTACTTC. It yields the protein CASSPQGRGYYEQYF.

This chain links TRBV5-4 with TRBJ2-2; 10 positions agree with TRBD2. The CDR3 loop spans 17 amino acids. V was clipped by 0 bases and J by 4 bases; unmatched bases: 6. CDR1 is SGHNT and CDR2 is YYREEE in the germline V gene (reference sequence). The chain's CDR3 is CASSLVSGGTGTGELFF. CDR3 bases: TGTGCCAGCAGCTTGGTTAGCGGGGGGACGGGCACCGGGGAGCTGTTTTTT.

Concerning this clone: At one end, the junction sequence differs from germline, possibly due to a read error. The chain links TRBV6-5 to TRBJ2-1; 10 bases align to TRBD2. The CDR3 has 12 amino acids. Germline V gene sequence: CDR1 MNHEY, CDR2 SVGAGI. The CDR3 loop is CASSPTSGAHLF. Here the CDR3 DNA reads TGTGCCAGCAGTCCAACTAGCGGGGCCCACCTCTTC.

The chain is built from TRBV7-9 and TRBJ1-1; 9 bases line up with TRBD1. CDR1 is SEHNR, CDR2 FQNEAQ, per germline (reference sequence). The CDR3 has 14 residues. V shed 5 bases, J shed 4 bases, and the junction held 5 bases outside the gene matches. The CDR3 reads CASSPGTGSTEAFF. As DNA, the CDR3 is TGTGCCAGCAGCCCCGGGACAGGGTCCACTGAAGCTTTCTTT.

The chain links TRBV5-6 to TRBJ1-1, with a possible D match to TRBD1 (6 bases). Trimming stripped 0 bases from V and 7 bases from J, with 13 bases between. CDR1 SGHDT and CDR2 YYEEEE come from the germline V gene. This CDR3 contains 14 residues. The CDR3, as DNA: TGTGCCAGCAGCTTGGTGGGGGCGTCCATTGAAGCTTTCTTT. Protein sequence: CASSLVGASIEAFF.

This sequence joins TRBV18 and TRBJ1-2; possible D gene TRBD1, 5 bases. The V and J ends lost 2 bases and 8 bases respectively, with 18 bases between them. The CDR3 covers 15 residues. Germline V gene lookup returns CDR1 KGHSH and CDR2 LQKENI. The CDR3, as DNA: TGTGCCAGCTCACCATTTCCGAACGGACAACTCGGCTACACCTTC. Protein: CASSPFPNGQLGYTF. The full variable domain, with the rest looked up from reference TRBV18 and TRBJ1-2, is NAGVMQNPRHLVRRRGQEARLRCSPMKGHSHVYWYRQLPEEGLKFMVYLQKENIIDESGMPKERFSAEFPKEGPSILRIQQVVRGDSAAYFCASSPFPNGQLGYTFGSGTRLTVV.

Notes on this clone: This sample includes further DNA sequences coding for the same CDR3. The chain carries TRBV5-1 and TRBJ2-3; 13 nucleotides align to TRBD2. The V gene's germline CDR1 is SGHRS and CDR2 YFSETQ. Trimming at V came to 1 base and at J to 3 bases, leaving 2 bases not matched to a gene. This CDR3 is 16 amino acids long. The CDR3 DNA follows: TGCGCCAGCAGCTTGCGACTAGCGGGGGGAACAGATACGCAGTATTTT. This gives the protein CASSLRLAGGTDTQYF.

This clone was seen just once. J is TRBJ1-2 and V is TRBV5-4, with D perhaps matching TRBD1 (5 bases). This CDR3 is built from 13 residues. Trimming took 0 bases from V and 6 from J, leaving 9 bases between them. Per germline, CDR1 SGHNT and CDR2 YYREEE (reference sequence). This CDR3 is CASSLVGTDGYTF. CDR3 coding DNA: TGTGCCAGCAGCTTGGTAGGGACTGATGGCTACACCTTC.

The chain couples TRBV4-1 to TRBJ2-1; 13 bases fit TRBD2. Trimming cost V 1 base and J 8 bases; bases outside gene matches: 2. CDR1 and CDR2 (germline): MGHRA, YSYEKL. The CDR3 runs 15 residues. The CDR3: CASSQAGTSGDEQFF. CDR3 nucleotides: TGCGCCAGCAGCCAAGCCGGGACTAGCGGGGATGAGCAGTTCTTC.

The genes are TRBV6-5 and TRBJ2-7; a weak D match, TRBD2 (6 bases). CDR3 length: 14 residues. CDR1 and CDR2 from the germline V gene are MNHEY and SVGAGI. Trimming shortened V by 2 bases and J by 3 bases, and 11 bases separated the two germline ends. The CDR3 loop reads CASSYVGGNYEQYF. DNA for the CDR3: TGTGCCAGCAGTTACGTTGGGGGGAACTACGAGCAGTACTTC.

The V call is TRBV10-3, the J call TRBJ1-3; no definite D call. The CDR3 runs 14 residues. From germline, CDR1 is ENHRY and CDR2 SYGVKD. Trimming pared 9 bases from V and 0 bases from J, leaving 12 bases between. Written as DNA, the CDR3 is TGTGCCATTTCAACGGGAGACTCTGGAAACACCATATATTTT. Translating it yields CAISTGDSGNTIYF.